Presented here are 14 T cell receptor beta chains from one specimen sequenced in a study of T cell repertoires in cytomegalovirus infection. TCRdb called the reads again in MiXCR, with one record for every CDR3 protein. Of 900,000 to 950,000 distinct CDR3 sequences in the sample, 30% to 40% were seen once. Antigens for these TCRs are unknown. Sequenced here: cultured CD8+ T cells from PBMCs, sampled from culture after CMV antigen stimulation. These receptors were taken from a human donor in good health (CMV status not recorded). Some clones in this sample may be carry-over from other donors' samples.

In its sample, this clonotype was seen many times. CDR3 region: CASSLEGRVGSPLHF. DNA for the CDR3: TGTGCCAGCAGCTTAGAAGGCAGGGTAGGATCACCCCTCCACTTT. This chain connects TRBV7-2 to TRBJ1-6; possibly TRBD1 for D (5 bases). Trimming took off 1 base at V and 10 bases at J, with 14 bases between the two ends. CDR1 and CDR2 from the germline V gene are SGHTA and FQGNSA. The CDR3 has 15 residues.

The chain carries TRBV4-1 and TRBJ2-7; D perhaps matches TRBD1 (6 bases). The germline CDR1 and CDR2 sequences are MGHRA and YSYEKL. V was cut by 0 bases and J by 7 bases, with 16 bases left in between. This CDR3 has 15 residues. The CDR3 protein is CASSQEQAGAWEQYF. CDR3 sequence (DNA): TGCGCCAGCAGCCAAGAACAGGCAGGGGCGTGGGAGCAGTACTTC.

This clonotype was seen at least ten times. V gene TRBV7-9 combines with J gene TRBJ2-6; 9 bases align to TRBD1. This CDR3 contains 15 residues. J was trimmed by 11 bases and V by 6 bases; bases with no gene match: 11. Per germline, CDR1 SEHNR and CDR2 FQNEAQ (reference sequence). In nucleotides, the CDR3 is TGTGCCAGCAGAGCTACAGGGGGCGCGGAATACGTCCTGACTTTC. Protein product: CASRATGGAEYVLTF.

This rearrangement joins TRBV13 to TRBJ2-3; the D is unclear. The CDR3 loop spans 13 amino acids. Germline loops: CDR1 PRHDT, CDR2 FYEKMQ (reference sequence). Trimming removed 5 bases from V and 5 bases from J, with 11 bases in between. In nucleotides, the CDR3 is TGTGCCAGCAGCCCCGTTGCGGAAGATACGCAGTATTTT. Protein: CASSPVAEDTQYF.

Ten or more counts support this clonotype. This chain joins TRBV11-3 and TRBJ2-3; tentative D call: TRBD2 (7 bases). The ends were cut back, 5 bases at V and 1 base at J, with 10 bases in the middle. This CDR3 has 14 residues. CDR1 is SGHNT, CDR2 YENEEA, per germline. The CDR3 DNA sequence: TGTGCCAGCAGCATAGGGGGGGGCACAGATACGCAGTATTTT. Its protein is CASSIGGGTDTQYF.

The chain combines TRBV20-1 with TRBJ1-2; D may be TRBD1 (5 bases). The CDR3 loop spans 14 amino acids. The germline V gene has CDR1 DFQATT and CDR2 SNEGSKA (reference sequence). Trimming pared 5 bases from V and 0 bases from J, leaving 13 bases between. CDR3 DNA: TGCAGTGCTGGCCGGGACGGAGCTAACTATGGCTACACCTTC. It encodes CSAGRDGANYGYTF.

This chain joins TRBV14 and TRBJ2-7, with D perhaps matching TRBD2 (5 bases). Germline V gene lookup returns CDR1 SGHDN and CDR2 FVKESK. The CDR3 runs to 13 residues. Between the trimmed V and J ends, which lost 0 bases and 5 bases, there was a span of 8 bases. The CDR3 region is CASSQDTGDEQYV. The CDR3 DNA reads TGTGCCAGCAGCCAAGATACCGGGGACGAGCAGTACGTC.

This clonotype was found a few times. The chain uses TRBV7-6 and TRBJ1-2, with D tentatively TRBD1 (6 bases). The ends were cut back, 5 bases at V and 6 bases at J, with 16 bases in the middle. The CDR3 runs to 14 residues. Germline V gene data show CDR1 as SGHVS and CDR2 as FNYEAQ. The DNA of the CDR3 is TGTGCCAGCAGCCAATACAGCGGGGGCAATGGCTACACCTTC. Protein product: CASSQYSGGNGYTF.

V is TRBV6-5 and J is TRBJ2-7, with a weak D call TRBD1 (5 bases). The CDR3 runs 17 residues. Trimming took off 0 bases at V and 3 bases at J, with 18 bases between the two ends. Germline CDR1 is MNHEY and CDR2 is SVGAGI. CDR3 coding DNA: TGTGCCAGCAGTTACTCGGTAATAGGCCAGGGAAGCTACGAGCAGTACTTC. Translating gives CASSYSVIGQGSYEQYF.

Note on this clonotype: The likely explanation is a read error, given a far larger clone one base away. This chain's CDR3 is CVSSLLGNEQFF. CDR3 coding DNA: TGTGTCAGCAGCTTATTGGGGAATGAGCAGTTCTTC. This chain connects TRBV7-2 to TRBJ2-1; D gene ambiguous. The CDR3 has 12 residues. CDR1 and CDR2 (germline): SGHTA, FQGNSA.

The chain uses TRBV10-3 and TRBJ1-1, with no clear D. V lost 3 bases to trimming and J lost 5 bases, with 4 bases between them. Germline CDR1 reads ENHRY; CDR2 reads SYGVKD. The CDR3 totals 11 residues. Here the CDR3 DNA reads TGTGCCATCAGTGAAAAGACTGAAGCTTTCTTT. Translated, it gives CAISEKTEAFF.

This chain uses TRBV15 with TRBJ2-3; D is unresolved. There are 19 residues in the CDR3. From germline, CDR1 is LNHNV and CDR2 YYDKDF (reference sequence). V lost 0 bases and J 4 bases, leaving 23 bases between the germline ends. In nucleotides, the CDR3 is TGTGCCACCAGCAGAGATTCCCTTGAAACCTCTGGGAAGGCAGATACGCAGTATTTT. This encodes CATSRDSLETSGKADTQYF.

V usage is TRBV10-3 and J usage is TRBJ2-1; 7 bases line up with TRBD1. Germline loops: CDR1 ENHRY, CDR2 SYGVKD. The trim removed 4 bases at V and 7 bases at J, leaving 13 bases unmatched. The CDR3 is made up of 16 amino acids. DNA for the CDR3: TGTGCCATCAGTGGGGCGACAGGGAAGTCCCTAAATGAGCAGTTCTTC. Residues: CAISGATGKSLNEQFF.

The chain is built from TRBV2 and TRBJ2-1; D is unresolved. The CDR3 runs to 16 residues. Per germline, CDR1 SNHLY and CDR2 FYNNEI. V lost 6 bases, J lost 3 bases, and 18 bases lay in between. CDR3 sequence: CASSHSGRTLYNEQFF. The CDR3 nucleotides are TGTGCCAGCAGCCATTCCGGGCGGACCCTCTACAATGAGCAGTTCTTC.